The 30 T cell receptor beta chains reported below all come from one sample, sequenced in a study of OX40 agonist ivuxolimab in advanced cancers. Clones were sequenced by immunoSEQ multiplex PCR, and TCRdb holds only the in-frame ones, with some missing. The table lists about 93,000 clones, roughly nine tenths of them singletons. This sample comprised CD4+ or CD8+ T cells sorted from blood, obtained in a trial of the OX40 agonist ivuxolimab. Receptor source: an adult with an advanced solid tumor such as melanoma, head and neck, liver or kidney cancer.

V and J are TRBV7-2 and TRBJ2-1, with D uncertain. This CDR3 is 17 amino acids long. V lost 4 bases and J lost 0, with 16 bases in between. Germline V lookup: CDR1 SGHTA, CDR2 FQGNSA. The CDR3 DNA reads TGTGCCAGCAGCTATGGGTTCGGCAGGAGCTCCTACAATGAGCAGTTCTTC. Translated: CASSYGFGRSSYNEQFF. The entire variable domain, with the rest obtained from reference TRBV7-2 and TRBJ2-1, is as follows: GAGVSQSPSNKVTEKGKDVELRCDPISGHTALYWYRQSLGQGLEFLIYFQGNSAPDKSGLPSDRFSAERTGGSVSTLTIQRTQQEDSAVYLCASSYGFGRSSYNEQFFGPGTRLTVL.

The chain combines TRBV25-1 with TRBJ1-5, with no clear D. The CDR3 covers 12 residues. Trimming shortened V by 4 bases and J by 4 bases, and 5 bases separated the two germline ends. Germline lookup yields CDR1 MGHDK and CDR2 SYGVNS. CDR3: CASSVLNQPQHF. CDR3 in DNA: TGTGCCAGCAGTGTACTAAATCAGCCCCAGCATTTT.

The rearrangement links TRBV29-1 to TRBJ2-3, with 7 bases matching TRBD2. The trim removed 1 base at V and 3 bases at J, leaving 1 base unmatched. Germline V lookup: CDR1 SQVTM, CDR2 ANQGSEA. CDR3 size: 13 residues. The CDR3 coding sequence is TGCAGCGTTGAAGGACTAGCTACAGATACGCAGTATTTT. Translation gives CSVEGLATDTQYF.

The table lists this clone with a count of one. The chain carries TRBV5-1 and TRBJ1-6, with D maybe TRBD1 (5 bases). The germline CDR1 and CDR2 sequences are SGHRS and YFSETQ. The ends were cut back, 0 bases at V and 6 bases at J, with 7 bases in the middle. This CDR3 spans 14 amino acids. CDR3 coding DNA: TGCGCCAGCAGCTTGGGGCAGGGTAATTCACCCCTCCACTTT. It translates to CASSLGQGNSPLHF.

This chain connects TRBV6-1 to TRBJ1-1; D is possibly TRBD1 (6 bases). The CDR3 extends over 14 amino acids. V shed 3 bases and J shed 11 bases, with 19 bases lying between them. Germline V CDR1 and CDR2: MNHNS, SASEGT. The CDR3 protein is CASSEGGTRVNAFF. In DNA form, the CDR3 reads TGTGCCAGCAGTGAGGGGGGGACAAGGGTGAACGCTTTCTTT.

The chain recombines TRBV7-9 with TRBJ2-5, with 12 bases lining up with TRBD1. This CDR3 comprises 14 residues. The trim removed 11 bases at V and 5 bases at J, leaving 9 bases unmatched. The germline V gene encodes CDR1 SEHNR and CDR2 FQNEAQ (reference sequence). As DNA, the CDR3 is TGTGCCCCAGTGGGGGACAGGGGGCTGGAGACCCAGTACTTC. Translated: CAPVGDRGLETQYF. Combining the CDR3 with reference TRBV7-9 and TRBJ2-5 gives the whole variable domain DTGVSQNPRHKITKRGQNVTFRCDPISEHNRLYWYRQTLGQGPEFLTYFQNEAQLEKSRLLSDRFSAERPKGSFSTLEIQRTEQGDSAMYLCAPVGDRGLETQYFGPGTRLLVL.

The chain uses TRBV6-5 and TRBJ2-7; D possibly uses TRBD1 or TRBD2 (5 bases each). V lost 5 bases to trimming and J lost 0 bases, with 14 bases between them. Germline CDR1 is MNHEY and CDR2 is SVGAGI. CDR3 length equals 15 residues. The CDR3 region is CASSALAGTSYEQYF. The CDR3 DNA follows: TGTGCCAGCAGTGCCTTGGCCGGGACCTCCTACGAGCAGTACTTC.

This clone showed up just once. The chain couples TRBV5-8 to TRBJ1-2, with 10 bases that match TRBD1. This CDR3 is 15 amino acids long. After removal of 0 bases from V and 4 bases from J, the junction contained 3 bases not matched to a gene. Per the germline V gene, CDR1 is SGHTS and CDR2 is YDEGEE. CDR3 DNA: TGTGCCAGCAGCTTGGGACAGGGGGCGGGCTATGGCTACACCTTC. It codes for CASSLGQGAGYGYTF.

The rearrangement uses TRBV5-1 and TRBJ2-7; tentative D call: TRBD2 (6 bases). This CDR3 region has 14 residues. Trimming took 0 bases from V and 6 from J, leaving 13 bases between them. From germline, CDR1 is SGHRS and CDR2 YFSETQ. The CDR3 here is CASSLEGFSGEQYF. CDR3 nucleotide sequence: TGCGCCAGCAGCTTGGAGGGATTTAGCGGCGAGCAGTACTTC.

V usage is TRBV2 and J usage is TRBJ1-2, with D unclear. Germline CDR1 SNHLY, CDR2 FYNNEI. The CDR3 is 13 amino acids. V was pared by 3 bases and J by 5 bases, with 10 bases between. The CDR3 is CASSDGLLYGYTF. The CDR3 coding sequence is TGTGCCAGCAGTGACGGCCTATTATATGGCTACACCTTC.

The chain recombines TRBV10-1 with TRBJ1-1, with D possibly matching TRBD1 (5 bases). CDR3 length equals 13 residues. The germline CDR1 and CDR2 sequences are WNHNN and SYGVQD (reference sequence). V lost 0 bases and J lost 6, with 8 bases in between. CDR3 region: CASSESGVAEAFF. The CDR3 bases are TGCGCCAGCAGTGAGTCGGGGGTCGCTGAAGCTTTCTTT.

The chain is built from TRBV18 and TRBJ2-1; 8 bases fit TRBD2. The J segment lost 1 base and the V segment lost 7 bases, leaving 3 bases of the junction unmatched. This CDR3 region has 14 residues. Germline values: CDR1 KGHSH, CDR2 LQKENI. This chain's CDR3 is CASFIAGSYNEQFF. In DNA form, the CDR3 reads TGTGCCAGCTTCATAGCGGGATCCTACAATGAGCAGTTCTTC.

The CDR3 DNA reads as TGCGCCAGCAGCTTGGACCGACCCAGCACCGGGGAGCTGTTTTTT. This sequence encodes CASSLDRPSTGELFF. V gene TRBV5-1 combines with J gene TRBJ2-2; no definite D call. The V gene lost 0 bases and the J gene lost 4 bases, with 10 bases spanning the gap. CDR1 and CDR2 from the germline V gene are SGHRS and YFSETQ. The CDR3 spans 15 residues.

The chain links TRBV5-1 to TRBJ2-3; D not certain. V gave up 0 bases and J gave up 2 bases, with 10 bases separating them. This CDR3 has 15 residues. CDR1 and CDR2 (germline): SGHRS, YFSETQ. CDR3 DNA: TGCGCCAGCAGCTTGGTAGGGCAGAACACAGATACGCAGTATTTT. It specifies CASSLVGQNTDTQYF.

Notes on this clone: This same CDR3 is encoded by further DNA sequences in the sample. The gene calls are TRBV21-1 and TRBJ2-6; the table's D call, TRBD1, was not checked against the DNA. TRBV21-1 is designated a pseudogene. CDR3 length: 18 amino acids. The CDR3: CASSNRFGPNSGANVLTF. The CDR3 DNA is TGTGCCAGCAGCAATCGGTTTGGGCCCAACTCTGGGGCCAACGTCCTGACTTTC.

The genes are TRBV30 and TRBJ2-7; tentatively, D is TRBD1 (6 bases). The CDR3 is made up of 15 amino acids. V shed 0 bases and J shed 0 bases, with 12 bases lying between them. Germline CDR1 reads GTSNPN; CDR2 reads SVGIG (reference sequence). CDR3 protein: CAWSVRQGISYEQYF. In nucleotides, the CDR3 is TGTGCCTGGAGTGTGAGGCAGGGGATCTCCTACGAGCAGTACTTC.

The chain carries TRBV27 and TRBJ1-4; 8 bases are shared with TRBD1. The CDR3 length is 14 residues. Germline assignment: CDR1 MNHEY and CDR2 SMNVEV (reference sequence). After removal of 5 bases from V and 7 bases from J, the junction contained 6 bases not matched to a gene. The CDR3 DNA sequence: TGTGCCAGCAGTCCCCGGACAGGGCGTGAAAAACTGTTTTTT. Protein: CASSPRTGREKLFF.

The chain has TRBV6-1 and TRBJ1-3; D is ambiguous. Germline CDR1 is MNHNS and CDR2 is SASEGT. V lost 2 bases to trimming and J lost 0 bases, with 11 bases between them. This CDR3 spans 16 amino acids. CDR3 residues: CASSELLSDSGNTIYF. As DNA, the CDR3 is TGTGCCAGCAGTGAACTGCTATCCGACTCTGGAAACACCATATATTTT.

The V call is TRBV19, the J call TRBJ1-5; a possible D gene is TRBD1 (5 bases). V was cut by 6 bases and J by 0 bases, with 12 bases left in between. Germline CDR1 is LNHDA and CDR2 is SQIVND (reference sequence). There are 15 residues in the CDR3. The CDR3 spells CASRQDRNSNQPQHF. The CDR3 DNA reads as TGTGCCAGTAGACAGGACCGAAATAGCAATCAGCCCCAGCATTTT.

The chain combines TRBV5-1 with TRBJ1-1, with D uncertain. This CDR3 comprises 14 residues. The V end was cut by 1 base, the J end by 1 base, with 8 bases between. CDR1 and CDR2 (germline): SGHRS, YFSETQ. The CDR3 DNA reads as TGCGCCAGCAGCTTGAGTGCGGGGAACACTGAAGCTTTCTTT. Amino acid sequence: CASSLSAGNTEAFF.

CDR3 protein: CASSLELAGPSIYEQYF. CDR3 bases: TGTGCCAGCAGCTTAGAGCTAGCGGGTCCCTCCATCTACGAGCAGTACTTC. The chain is built from TRBV11-3 and TRBJ2-7, with 8 bases matching TRBD2. CDR1 and CDR2 (germline): SGHNT, YENEEA. This CDR3 has 17 amino acids. V shed 0 bases, J shed 3 bases, and the junction held 10 bases outside the gene matches.

The chain joins TRBV27 to TRBJ2-3; 9 nucleotides line up with TRBD1. This CDR3 is 14 amino acids long. J lost 4 bases, V lost 8 bases, and 7 bases had no gene match. The germline V gene encodes CDR1 MNHEY and CDR2 SMNVEV (reference sequence). CDR3 region: CASGRTGVADTQYF. In nucleotides, the CDR3 is TGTGCCAGCGGGAGGACAGGGGTGGCAGATACGCAGTATTTT.

In DNA, the CDR3 is TGTGCCAGCGGGGGTCCCATAACGGGTGACACTGAAGCTTTCTTT. Amino acids: CASGGPITGDTEAFF. The J gene is TRBJ1-1, the V gene TRBV6-5, with D possibly being TRBD1 (5 bases). Germline CDR1 MNHEY, CDR2 SVGAGI. The V gene lost 8 bases and the J gene lost 3 bases, with 19 bases spanning the gap. This CDR3 has 15 amino acids.

This clone occurred once. The chain couples TRBV27 to TRBJ2-7; TRBD1 is a possible D gene (6 bases). This CDR3 contains 12 residues. Looked up from germline, CDR1 is MNHEY and CDR2 is SMNVEV (reference sequence). V shed 6 bases and J shed 7 bases, with 13 bases lying between them. The CDR3 DNA reads TGTGCCAGCAGCTATTTACAGGGAGAGCAGTACTTC. It translates to CASSYLQGEQYF.

The chain recombines TRBV4-1 with TRBJ2-3; 7 bases are shared with TRBD2. V was pared by 0 bases and J by 3 bases, with 9 bases of the junction left unmatched. The CDR3 totals 17 residues. The germline V gene has CDR1 MGHRA and CDR2 YSYEKL. The CDR3 DNA follows: TGCGCCAGCAGCCAAGATTGGGGAGGGGCTCAGACAGATACGCAGTATTTT. As protein: CASSQDWGGAQTDTQYF.

V gene TRBV19 combines with J gene TRBJ2-3; D perhaps matches TRBD2 (6 bases). Trimming took off 8 bases at V and 0 bases at J, with 9 bases between the two ends. The CDR3 runs to 13 residues. Germline-derived CDR1 and CDR2 are LNHDA and SQIVND (reference sequence). CDR3 DNA: TGTGCCAGTGGGGCGGGGAGCACAGATACGCAGTATTTT. Residues: CASGAGSTDTQYF.

The V gene is TRBV7-2, the J gene TRBJ1-6; 7 positions agree with TRBD1. This CDR3 is 15 amino acids long. Trimming took 2 bases from V and 10 from J; bases not matched to a gene: 8. CDR1 and CDR2 from the germline V gene are SGHTA and FQGNSA. The CDR3 DNA follows: TGTGCCAGCAGCTTATTTGACAGGGAGCGGTCACCCCTCCACTTT. Its protein is CASSLFDRERSPLHF.

The V call is TRBV5-4, the J call TRBJ2-5; 10 bases are a match to TRBD2. Looked up from germline, CDR1 is SGHNT and CDR2 is YYREEE (reference sequence). J lost 4 bases, V lost 4 bases, and 10 bases had no gene match. This CDR3 contains 16 residues. The CDR3: CASSTRTSGNGETQYF. For the CDR3, the DNA is TGTGCCAGCAGCACTAGGACTAGCGGCAATGGAGAGACCCAGTACTTC.

This clone occurred once. The chain couples TRBV5-1 to TRBJ1-5, with 7 bases fitting TRBD1. This CDR3 contains 15 residues. The V gene end was trimmed by 4 bases and the J gene end by 0 bases; junction bases not matched to a gene: 4. CDR1 and CDR2 (germline): SGHRS, YFSETQ. CDR3 in DNA: TGCGCCAGCAGCCCCAGGGGGTCTAGCAATCAGCCCCAGCATTTT. This translates into CASSPRGSSNQPQHF. Drawing the rest from reference TRBV5-1 and TRBJ1-5, the complete variable domain is KAGVTQTPRYLIKTRGQQVTLSCSPISGHRSVSWYQQTPGQGLQFLFEYFSETQRNKGNFPGRFSGRQFSNSRSEMNVSTLELGDSALYLCASSPRGSSNQPQHFGDGTRLSIL.

This clone appeared a few times. The chain joins TRBV5-1 to TRBJ2-6; the D gene is possibly TRBD2 (5 bases). V was cut by 4 bases and J by 3 bases, with 11 bases left in between. The CDR3 runs to 15 residues. The germline gives CDR1 SGHRS, CDR2 YFSETQ. DNA for the CDR3: TGCGCCAGCAGCCCCGAGGGTCTTGGGGCCAACGTCCTGACTTTC. This encodes CASSPEGLGANVLTF. The whole variable domain, remainder taken from reference TRBV5-1 and TRBJ2-6, is KAGVTQTPRYLIKTRGQQVTLSCSPISGHRSVSWYQQTPGQGLQFLFEYFSETQRNKGNFPGRFSGRQFSNSRSEMNVSTLELGDSALYLCASSPEGLGANVLTFGAGSRLTVL.